This T cell receptor (beta chain) was sequenced in a study of shared clonotypes between healthy human individuals. Study overall: Each donor's CD4 naive and CD4 memory cells filled three plates apiece, CD8 naive two, and CD8 memory one. The study, taken as a whole, reports: Clonotypes shared by all four sorted-subset donors had higher generation probabilities than non-shared clonotypes. Sorted-subset samples were not fully sequenced, rarefaction indicated.

This CDR3 spans 15 amino acids. J lost 5 bases, V lost 3 bases, and 3 bases had no gene match. Germline V CDR1 and CDR2: MDHEN, SYDVKM. This clone was seen just once. The antigen is not known. The assay was immunoSEQ multiplex PCR, and TCRdb's table has in-frame clones only and misses some. The table includes hundreds of thousands of clones, 73% detected once. The rearrangement uses TRBV28 and TRBJ2-7; TRBD2 aligns across 14 bases. Material for sequencing was memory CD4+ T cells sorted from blood. Stated subset: CD45RA-negative fraction. The sequence was obtained from a woman in her thirties in good health. The CDR3 sequence: CASSLRTSGGNEQYF. CDR3 bases: TGTGCCAGCAGTTTGAGGACTAGCGGGGGGAACGAGCAGTACTTC.